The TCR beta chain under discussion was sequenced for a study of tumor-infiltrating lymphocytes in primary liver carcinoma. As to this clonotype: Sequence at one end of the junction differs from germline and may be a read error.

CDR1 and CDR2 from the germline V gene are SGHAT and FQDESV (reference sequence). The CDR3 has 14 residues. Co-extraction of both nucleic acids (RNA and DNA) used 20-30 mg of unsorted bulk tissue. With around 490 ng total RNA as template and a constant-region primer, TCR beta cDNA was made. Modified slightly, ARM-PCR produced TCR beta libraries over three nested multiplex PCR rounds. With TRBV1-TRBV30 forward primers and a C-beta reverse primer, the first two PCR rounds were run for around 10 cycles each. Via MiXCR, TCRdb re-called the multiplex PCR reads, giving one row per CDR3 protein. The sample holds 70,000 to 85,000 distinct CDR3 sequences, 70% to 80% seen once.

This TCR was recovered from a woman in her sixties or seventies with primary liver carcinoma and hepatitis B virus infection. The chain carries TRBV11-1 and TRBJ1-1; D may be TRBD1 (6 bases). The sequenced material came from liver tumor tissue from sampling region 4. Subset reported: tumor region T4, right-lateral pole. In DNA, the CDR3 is TGCGGCAGCAGCATAGGACGAGGACAGAACGAAGCTTTCTTT. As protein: CGSSIGRGQNEAFF.